The next 20 T cell receptor beta chains were all read from a single sample in a study of blood T cell repertoires in COVID-19. Only in-frame clones appear in the TCRdb table, and some are missing; sequencing was by immunoSEQ multiplex PCR. The repertoire holds 100,000 to 120,000 clones, with about 88% as singletons. The specimen was peripheral blood. The receptors derive from a woman in her seventies who had recovered from COVID-19.

J is TRBJ2-5 and V is TRBV18; 7 positions match TRBD2. Germline CDR1 is KGHSH and CDR2 is LQKENI. The length of the CDR3 is 14 residues. V lost 0 bases to trimming and J lost 5 bases; unmatched junction nucleotides: 3. For the CDR3, the DNA is TGTGCCAGCTCACCACCTGGTAGCGGGGAGACCCAGTACTTC. Translation gives CASSPPGSGETQYF.

This clone was recorded once. The V call is TRBV18, the J call TRBJ1-2, with TRBD1 as a possible D gene (6 bases). The V and J ends lost 3 bases and 5 bases respectively, with 10 bases between them. The CDR3 contains 13 residues. Per the germline V gene, CDR1 is KGHSH and CDR2 is LQKENI. The CDR3 DNA reads TGTGCCAGCTCACCGAAGGGGGGGTATGGCTACACCTTC. Translated: CASSPKGGYGYTF. The entire variable domain, with the rest obtained from reference TRBV18 and TRBJ1-2, is as follows: NAGVMQNPRHLVRRRGQEARLRCSPMKGHSHVYWYRQLPEEGLKFMVYLQKENIIDESGMPKERFSAEFPKEGPSILRIQQVVRGDSAAYFCASSPKGGYGYTFGSGTRLTVV.

This chain's CDR3 is CASSPGESNEQFF. In DNA form, the CDR3 reads TGTGCCAGCAGCCCCGGGGAATCGAATGAGCAGTTCTTC. The rearrangement uses TRBV11-3 and TRBJ2-1; weak D call: TRBD2 (5 bases). V dropped 5 bases and J dropped 7 bases, with 12 bases sitting between them. The CDR3 sequence is 13 residues long. Germline assignment: CDR1 SGHNT and CDR2 YENEEA.

The chain carries TRBV3-1 (or the pseudogene TRBV3-2) and TRBJ1-5; D not certain. The V end was cut by 10 bases, the J end by 7 bases, with 17 bases between. Germline assignment: CDR1 LGHDT and CDR2 YNNKEL (reference sequence). The CDR3 covers 13 residues. DNA for the CDR3: TGTGCCACCCTATGCGGGGTTCGACAGCCCCAGCATTTT. This translates into CATLCGVRQPQHF.

Comments on this clone: The DNA is omitted, as the CDR3 cannot be located on it reliably, and the CDR3 follows TCRdb's listing. This chain joins TRBV28 and TRBJ2-2; TRBD2 is taken as the D call from the table, unchecked against the DNA. The CDR3 has 13 residues if both end residues are counted. The germline V gene encodes CDR1 MDHEN and CDR2 SYDVKM. The CDR3 protein is CASLQLRAGELFF.

The V and J genes are TRBV9 and TRBJ2-2; TRBD2 matches 7 bases. CDR3 size: 18 residues. Germline V gene data show CDR1 as SGDLS and CDR2 as YYNGEE. J gave up 3 bases and V 3 bases, and 14 bases lay outside the gene matches. The CDR3, as DNA: TGTGCCAGCAGCGGGGCCGCGGGAGCCTTCAAGGACACCGGGGAGCTGTTTTTT. Translation: CASSGAAGAFKDTGELFF. Using reference TRBV9 and TRBJ2-2 for the parts outside the CDR3, the full variable domain is DSGVTQTPKHLITATGQRVTLRCSPRSGDLSVYWYQQSLDQGLQFLIQYYNGEERAKGNILERFSAQQFPDLHSELNLSSLELGDSALYFCASSGAAGAFKDTGELFFGEGSRLTVL.

The genes are TRBV11-2 and TRBJ1-6; 7 nucleotides line up with TRBD1. Germline V lookup: CDR1 SGHAT, CDR2 FQNNGV. The CDR3 covers 15 residues. V lost 1 base and J lost 7; bases outside the gene matches: 4. Here the CDR3 DNA reads TGTGCCAGCAGCTTAGGACCGACAGGGAATTCACCCCTCCACTTT. Translated: CASSLGPTGNSPLHF.

On this clone: The conserved phenylalanine or tryptophan normally closing the CDR3 is absent here, so this likely arose from a read error. No DNA is shown, since the ends of the CDR3 on it are uncertain; the CDR3 is the one TCRdb lists. V gene TRBV5-1 combines with J gene TRBJ1-1. Germline V CDR1 and CDR2: SGHRS, YFSETQ. The CDR3 has 9 amino acids, counting both end residues. The chain's CDR3 is CASSLNVSL.

The chain carries TRBV20-1 and TRBJ1-5, with 7 nucleotides matching TRBD1. Germline CDR1 is DFQATT and CDR2 is SNEGSKA (reference sequence). The CDR3 has 12 amino acids. V dropped 3 bases and J dropped 7; count of bases not matched to a gene: 3. CDR3 sequence (DNA): TGCAGTGCTAGTCCACAGGGGCAGCCCCAGCATTTT. It codes for CSASPQGQPQHF.

This sequence joins TRBV9 and TRBJ2-1, with 7 bases that match TRBD1. With 4 bases clipped from V and 2 bases from J, the junction kept 6 bases outside the gene matches. The CDR3 has 15 residues. Germline values: CDR1 SGDLS, CDR2 YYNGEE. The CDR3 spells CASSSGTDTYNEQFF. In nucleotides, the CDR3 is TGTGCCAGCAGCTCGGGGACAGACACCTACAATGAGCAGTTCTTC.

This chain links TRBV6-2 or TRBV6-3 with TRBJ1-2; D uncertain. V lost 0 bases, J lost 1 base, and 12 bases lay in between. This CDR3 spans 16 amino acids. In germline, CDR1 is MNHEY, CDR2 SVGEGT. The CDR3 protein is CASSYSFPQLNYGYTF. The CDR3 region has the DNA TGTGCCAGCAGTTACTCTTTTCCGCAACTTAACTATGGCTACACCTTC.

This chain links TRBV11-1 with TRBJ2-3, with D perhaps matching TRBD2 (5 bases). V was shortened by 3 bases and J by 0 bases, with 13 bases between the two germline ends. CDR1 is SGHAT and CDR2 is FQDESV in the germline V gene (reference sequence). The CDR3 is 16 residues long. DNA for the CDR3: TGTGCCAGCAGCTTGAACGGGGTCCTTAGCACAGATACGCAGTATTTT. It translates to CASSLNGVLSTDTQYF.

In this sample, this clone turned up a few times. This chain uses TRBV11-3 with TRBJ2-4; D might be TRBD2 (5 bases). Between the trimmed V and J ends, which lost 3 bases and 8 bases, there was a span of 11 bases. Germline assignment: CDR1 SGHNT and CDR2 YENEEA. The CDR3 is 13 amino acids. CDR3 DNA: TGTGCCAGCAGCTTTCGATGGCGGGACATTCAGTACTTC. Residues: CASSFRWRDIQYF.

The chain recombines TRBV28 with TRBJ2-2; D is undetermined. The CDR3 is 15 amino acids. Germline V gives CDR1 MDHEN, CDR2 SYDVKM. Trimming shortened V by 2 bases and J by 7 bases, and 14 bases separated the two germline ends. CDR3 sequence (DNA): TGTGCCAGCAGTTTAGTCTCGCGAGGCGGCGGGGAGCTGTTTTTT. Translation: CASSLVSRGGGELFF.

V gene TRBV4-1 combines with J gene TRBJ2-1; 12 nucleotides line up with TRBD1. Germline-derived CDR1 and CDR2 are MGHRA and YSYEKL. The CDR3 sequence is 15 residues long. V dropped 4 bases and J dropped 7; count of bases not matched to a gene: 5. The CDR3 spells CASSRGTGGLNEQFF. CDR3 DNA: TGCGCCAGCAGCCGCGGGACAGGGGGCCTGAATGAGCAGTTCTTC.

The CDR3 coding sequence is TGTGCCAGAAGCTTGTCCGGGACTAGCGGGGGGAGCTCCTACAATGAGCAGTTCTTC. Amino acid sequence: CARSLSGTSGGSSYNEQFF. The V call is TRBV5-3, the J call TRBJ2-1; TRBD2 agrees at 15 bases. TRBV5-3 is flagged as an ORF with uncertain function. The CDR3 contains 19 residues. V lost 1 base, J lost 0 bases, and 5 bases stayed unmatched.

CDR3 residues: CASSPGLVRIGELFF. The DNA for the CDR3 is TGTGCCAGTAGTCCAGGACTAGTCAGGATCGGGGAGCTGTTTTTT. This chain joins TRBV19 and TRBJ2-2; 7 nucleotides line up with TRBD2. CDR1 is LNHDA and CDR2 is SQIVND in the germline V gene (reference sequence). The CDR3 totals 15 residues. J was trimmed by 7 bases and V by 5 bases; bases with no gene match: 10.

The CDR3 coding sequence is TGTGCCAGCAGTGAACGGCTAGCGGGGGTCAATGAGCAGTTCTTC. Residues: CASSERLAGVNEQFF. This chain links TRBV25-1 with TRBJ2-1, with TRBD2 identical over 10 bases. This CDR3 is 15 amino acids long. J was trimmed by 6 bases and V by 2 bases; bases with no gene match: 4. Germline V gives CDR1 MGHDK, CDR2 SYGVNS.

V usage is TRBV10-1 and J usage is TRBJ1-2, with D tentatively TRBD1 (5 bases). The CDR3 is 17 amino acids. In germline, CDR1 is WNHNN, CDR2 SYGVQD (reference sequence). V gave up 6 bases and J gave up 2 bases, with 22 bases separating them. The CDR3 nucleotides read TGCGCCAGCAGCTCGGAACCCGCAGGTCCAGGGAACTATGGCTACACCTTC. The encoded protein is CASSSEPAGPGNYGYTF.

This clone was seen a handful of times. The chain recombines TRBV28 with TRBJ2-7; TRBD1 agrees at 7 bases. This CDR3 is 12 amino acids long. Trimming cost V 6 bases and J 9 bases; bases outside gene matches: 8. The germline V gene encodes CDR1 MDHEN and CDR2 SYDVKM. CDR3 sequence: CASRTGLGSQYF. The DNA for the CDR3 is TGTGCCAGCAGGACAGGGTTAGGTTCGCAGTACTTC. Full variable domain (rest looked up from reference TRBV28 and TRBJ2-7): DVKVTQSSRYLVKRTGEKVFLECVQDMDHENMFWYRQDPGLGLRLIYFSYDVKMKEKGDIPEGYSVSREKKERFSLILESASTNQTSMYLCASRTGLGSQYFGPGTRLTVT.